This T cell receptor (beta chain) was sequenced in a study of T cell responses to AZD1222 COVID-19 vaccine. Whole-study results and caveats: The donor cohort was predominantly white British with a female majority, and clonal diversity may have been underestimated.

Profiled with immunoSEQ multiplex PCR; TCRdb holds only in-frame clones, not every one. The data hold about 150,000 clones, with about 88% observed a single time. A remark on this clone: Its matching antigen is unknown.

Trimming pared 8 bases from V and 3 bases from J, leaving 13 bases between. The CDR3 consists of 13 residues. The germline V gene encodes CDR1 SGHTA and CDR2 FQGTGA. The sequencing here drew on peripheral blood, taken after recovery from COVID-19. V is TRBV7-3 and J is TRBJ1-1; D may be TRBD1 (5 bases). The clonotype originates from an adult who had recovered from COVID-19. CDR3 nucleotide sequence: TGTGCCAGCTCGTTCGGGGGGGACACTGAAGCTTTCTTT. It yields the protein CASSFGGDTEAFF.